This T cell receptor (beta chain) was observed in a study of T cells after yellow fever vaccination. Background on the study: Low-cell-number fractions were prepared with SMART-Seq v4 Ultra Low Input.

TCRdb ran MiXCR on the 5' RACE reads and lists one entry per CDR3 protein. Here the sample spans some 390,000 distinct CDR3 sequences, approximately 18% being singletons. Per the germline V gene, CDR1 is DFQATT and CDR2 is SNEGSKA (reference sequence). This CDR3 is 13 amino acids long. V was clipped by 7 bases and J by 0 bases, with 10 bases between them. This sequence was found in a man aged 18 to 29 who received the YFV17D yellow fever vaccine. The V call is TRBV20-1, the J call TRBJ2-4; D ambiguous. This material consisted of PBMCs, taken before the yellow fever booster vaccination. CDR3 coding DNA: TGCAGTGTAAGGACGGTAGCCAAAAACATTCAGTACTTC. Residues: CSVRTVAKNIQYF.